The 7 T cell receptor beta chains below were found in one sample sequenced in a study of tumour-infiltrating T cells in Burkitt lymphoma. The method was immunoSEQ multiplex PCR; TCRdb's version includes in-frame clones alone and lacks a portion of them. This sample has 15,000 or so clones, with around 30% found just once. The specimen was tumor tissue. The origin of the receptors is a human donor with diffuse large B-cell lymphoma.

This clone was seen only a few times. This chain connects TRBV9 to TRBJ2-2, with D unclear. V was clipped by 4 bases and J by 6 bases, with 19 bases between them. The germline V gene encodes CDR1 SGDLS and CDR2 YYNGEE. The CDR3 consists of 16 residues. CDR3: CASSRNHEAGAGELFF. The CDR3 coding sequence is TGTGCCAGCAGCCGAAACCACGAAGCTGGGGCCGGGGAGCTGTTTTTT.

J is TRBJ1-1 and V is TRBV9; TRBD1 agrees at 7 bases. J was trimmed by 5 bases and V by 4 bases; bases with no gene match: 5. This CDR3 is 13 amino acids long. Germline V lookup: CDR1 SGDLS, CDR2 YYNGEE. CDR3 sequence: CASSRQGRTEAFF. The CDR3 DNA follows: TGTGCCAGCAGCCGACAGGGTCGGACTGAAGCTTTCTTT.

This clone is classed as medium-sized (0.01 to 0.1%). This rearrangement joins TRBV9 to TRBJ2-5, with 9 bases lining up with TRBD2. The CDR3 is 12 residues long. Germline CDR1 and CDR2: SGDLS and YYNGEE. With 4 bases clipped from V and 5 bases from J, the junction kept 0 bases outside the gene matches. CDR3 bases: TGTGCCAGCAGCACTAGCGGGGAGACCCAGTACTTC. This translates into CASSTSGETQYF. The whole variable domain, filled in from reference TRBV9 and TRBJ2-5, reads DSGVTQTPKHLITATGQRVTLRCSPRSGDLSVYWYQQSLDQGLQFLIQYYNGEERAKGNILERFSAQQFPDLHSELNLSSLELGDSALYFCASSTSGETQYFGPGTRLLVL.

The rearrangement links TRBV7-2 to TRBJ1-1; no definite D call. Looked up from germline, CDR1 is SGHTA and CDR2 is FQGNSA. The CDR3 loop spans 14 amino acids. Trimming pared 11 bases from V and 5 bases from J, leaving 21 bases between. This CDR3 is CASTPGGVGTEAFF. The CDR3 coding sequence is TGTGCCTCTACGCCCGGCGGGGTTGGGACTGAAGCTTTCTTT.

The V and J genes are TRBV15 and TRBJ1-1; D possibly corresponds to TRBD1 (5 bases). This CDR3 spans 13 amino acids. The V end lost 1 base, the J end lost 5 bases, and 8 bases lay between the germline ends. Germline CDR1 reads LNHNV; CDR2 reads YYDKDF (reference sequence). The CDR3 coding sequence is TGTGCCACCAGCAGAGCGGGGGGAACTGAAGCTTTCTTT. This gives the protein CATSRAGGTEAFF. Filled out from reference TRBV15 and TRBJ1-1, the complete variable domain reads DAMVIQNPRYQVTQFGKPVTLSCSQTLNHNVMYWYQQKSSQAPKLLFHYYDKDFNNEADTPDNFQSRRPNTSFCFLDIRSPGLGDTAMYLCATSRAGGTEAFFGQGTRLTVV.

Here the CDR3 reads CASGSSLADSTDTQYF. CDR3 in DNA: TGTGCTAGTGGTTCGTCACTAGCGGATAGCACAGATACGCAGTATTTT. The rearrangement links TRBV12-5 to TRBJ2-3; the match to TRBD2 covers 8 bases. The CDR3 loop spans 16 amino acids. V lost 4 bases, J lost 0 bases, and 6 bases stayed unmatched. Per germline, CDR1 LGHNT and CDR2 FRNRAP.

This clone was counted only a few times. The V call is TRBV30, the J call TRBJ2-7; TRBD1 matches at 7 bases. The germline V gene encodes CDR1 GTSNPN and CDR2 SVGIG (reference sequence). The CDR3 totals 13 residues. The V and J ends lost 3 bases and 1 base, in that order; junction bases with no gene match: 3. CDR3 residues: CAWSLQGSYEQYF. DNA of the CDR3: TGTGCCTGGAGCTTACAGGGGTCCTACGAGCAGTACTTC.